This section outlines one TCR beta chain sequence together with its context. There are 14 residues in the CDR3. V lost 2 bases to trimming and J lost 3 bases, with 10 bases between them. Germline lookup yields CDR1 SGHTA and CDR2 FQGNSA. Per the original methods: Amplified reference gene primers provided the basis for estimating nucleated cell counts. Clones were read by immunoSEQ multiplex PCR, and TCRdb kept only the in-frame ones, dropping some. That table is the source of V, J and clone size, and D and trimming were worked out from the DNA. The sample has some 60,000 clones, 70% to 90% seen once; the top ten hold more than 6.5%. These data are taken from a study of blood T cell repertoires in COVID-19. Study background: The United States, Italy and Spain were the sources of the acute and convalescent COVID-19 samples. Sources were T cells, B-cell-depleted T cells, or PBMCs; the material itself was cDNA or gDNA.

Specimen: peripheral blood. This clonotype was sampled from a human donor with active COVID-19. The donor label of this sample is uncertain. The chain links TRBV7-2 to TRBJ1-1; D is perhaps TRBD1 (5 bases). CDR3 in amino acids: CASSLRGWDTEAFF. The CDR3 coding sequence is TGTGCCAGCAGCTTAAGGGGTTGGGACACTGAAGCTTTCTTT.